This T cell receptor beta chain was sequenced in a study of T-cell reconstitution after alpha-beta-depleted transplantation in children. Study-wide results and caveats: Newly produced T cells mostly accounted for T-cell counts and diversity one year post-transplant. The study traced high day-60 TCRbeta diversity in some patients to surviving recipient T cells and thymic progenitors.

This clonotype was observed many times. Its antigen is undetermined. Using unique molecular identifiers, the investigators prepared the TCRbeta library. TCRdb reanalysed the PCR reads using MiXCR and keeps one entry per CDR3 protein. The table includes 600,000 to 800,000 distinct CDR3 sequences, less than 15% detected once. Germline loops: CDR1 ENHRY, CDR2 SYGVKD. The trim removed 0 bases at V and 4 bases at J, leaving 7 bases unmatched. The CDR3 spans 17 residues. The TCR comes from a girl aged 2 to 9 with congenital amegakaryocytic thrombocytopenia, due to receive a stem cell transplant. Sequenced material: PBMCs, taken before TCRalphabeta/CD19-depleted stem cell transplant. The chain carries TRBV10-3 and TRBJ2-1; TRBD2 matches at 9 bases. The chain's CDR3 is CAISESVSGSVYNEQFF. The CDR3 DNA sequence: TGTGCCATCAGTGAGTCGGTTAGCGGGAGTGTTTACAATGAGCAGTTCTTC.